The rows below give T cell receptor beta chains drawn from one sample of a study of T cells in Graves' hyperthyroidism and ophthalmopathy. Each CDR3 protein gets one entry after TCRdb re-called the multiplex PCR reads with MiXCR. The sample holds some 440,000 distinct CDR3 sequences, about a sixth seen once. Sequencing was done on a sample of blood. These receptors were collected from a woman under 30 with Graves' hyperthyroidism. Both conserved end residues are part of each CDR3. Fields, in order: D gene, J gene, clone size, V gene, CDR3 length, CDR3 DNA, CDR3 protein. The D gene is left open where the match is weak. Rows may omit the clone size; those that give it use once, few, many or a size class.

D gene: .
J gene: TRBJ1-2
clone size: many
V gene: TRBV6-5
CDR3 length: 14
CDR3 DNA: TGTGCCAGCAGTTACTCGACCAGGGGTATTGGCTACACCTTC
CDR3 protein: CASSYSTRGIGYTF

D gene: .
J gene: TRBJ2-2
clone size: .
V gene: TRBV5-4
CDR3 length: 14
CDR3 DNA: TGTGCCAGCAGCGTTCGGCTTACCACCGGGGAGCTGTTTTTT
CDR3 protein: CASSVRLTTGELFF

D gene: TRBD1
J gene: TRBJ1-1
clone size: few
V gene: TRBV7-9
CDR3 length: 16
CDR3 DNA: TGTGCCAGCAGCATCCGACAGGGACCCATGAACACTGAAGCTTTCTTT
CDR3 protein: CASSIRQGPMNTEAFF

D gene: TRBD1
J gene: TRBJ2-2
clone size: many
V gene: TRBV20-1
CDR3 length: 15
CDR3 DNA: TGCAGTGCTAGAGATGGGACAGAAACGGACGGGGAGCTGTTTTTT
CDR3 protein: CSARDGTETDGELFF

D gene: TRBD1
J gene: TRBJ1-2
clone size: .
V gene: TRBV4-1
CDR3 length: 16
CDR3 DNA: TGCGCCAGCAGCCATTCATCGAGCGACAGGGGTTATGGCTACACCTTC
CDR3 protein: CASSHSSSDRGYGYTF

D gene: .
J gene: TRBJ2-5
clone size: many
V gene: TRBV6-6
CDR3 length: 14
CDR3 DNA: TGTGCCAGCAGTTACTCGAGTGGGGGTTTGACCCAGTACTTC
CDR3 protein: CASSYSSGGLTQYF

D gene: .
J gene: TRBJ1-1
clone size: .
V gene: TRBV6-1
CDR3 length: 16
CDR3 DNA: TGTGCCAGCAGTGCGCCGTCAAGGGGGATGAACACTGAAGCTTTCTTT
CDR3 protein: CASSAPSRGMNTEAFF

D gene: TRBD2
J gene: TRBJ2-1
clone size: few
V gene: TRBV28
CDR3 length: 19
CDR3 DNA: TGTGCCAGCAGTTTGTCCGCAAAGGGACTAGCGGGACCACACAATGAGCAGTTCTTC
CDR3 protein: CASSLSAKGLAGPHNEQFF

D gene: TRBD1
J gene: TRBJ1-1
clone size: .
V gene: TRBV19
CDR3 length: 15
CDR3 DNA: TGTGCCACCAGGGACAGGTTTGGAGATCATGCTGAAGCTTTCTTT
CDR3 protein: CATRDRFGDHAEAFF

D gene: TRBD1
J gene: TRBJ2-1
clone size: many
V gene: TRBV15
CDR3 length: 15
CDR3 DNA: TGTGCCACCAGCAGAGGGGACAGGGGTAGGAATGAGCAGTTCTTC
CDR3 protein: CATSRGDRGRNEQFF

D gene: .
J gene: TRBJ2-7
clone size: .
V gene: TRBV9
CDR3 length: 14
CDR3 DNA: TGTGCCAGCAGCGTAGCAGAGAGGTCCTACGAGCAGTACTTC
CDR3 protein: CASSVAERSYEQYF

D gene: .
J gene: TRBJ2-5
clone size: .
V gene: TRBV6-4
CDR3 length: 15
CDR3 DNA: TGTGCCAGCAAAACTACGGACTTATTGGGGGAGACCCAGTACTTC
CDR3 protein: CASKTTDLLGETQYF

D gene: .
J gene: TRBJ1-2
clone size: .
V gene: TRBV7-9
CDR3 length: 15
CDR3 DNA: TGTGCCAGCAGCGACTCGCGCTCTACTAACTATGGCTACACCTTC
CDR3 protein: CASSDSRSTNYGYTF

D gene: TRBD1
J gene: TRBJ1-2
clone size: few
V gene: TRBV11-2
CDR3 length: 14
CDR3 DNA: TGTGCCAGCAGCCTCACTCGGACAGGGTACGGCTACACCTTC
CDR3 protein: CASSLTRTGYGYTF

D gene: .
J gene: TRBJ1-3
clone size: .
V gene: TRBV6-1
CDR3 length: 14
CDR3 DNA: TGTGCCAGCAGTACAGACCCACCTGGAAACACCATGTATTTT
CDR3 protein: CASSTDPPGNTMYF

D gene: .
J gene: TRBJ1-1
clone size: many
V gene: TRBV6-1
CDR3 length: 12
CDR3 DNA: TGTGCCAGCAAAAACATGAACACTGAAGCTTTCTTT
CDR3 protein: CASKNMNTEAFF

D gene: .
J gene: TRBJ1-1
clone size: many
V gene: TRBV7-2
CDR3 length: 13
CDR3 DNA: TGTGCCAGCAGCGCGGATAAGGGCTCGGTGGCTTTCTTT
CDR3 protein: CASSADKGSVAFF

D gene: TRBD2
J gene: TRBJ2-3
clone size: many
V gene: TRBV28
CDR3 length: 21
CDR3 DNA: TGTGCCAGCAGTTCACACCCCGGGACAGGGGGGACTAGCGGGGGAACAGATACGCAGTATTTT
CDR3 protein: CASSSHPGTGGTSGGTDTQYF

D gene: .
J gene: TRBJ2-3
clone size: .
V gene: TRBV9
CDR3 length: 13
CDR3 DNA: TGTGCCAGCAGCGTAGATGCGACAGATACGCAGTATTTT
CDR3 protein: CASSVDATDTQYF

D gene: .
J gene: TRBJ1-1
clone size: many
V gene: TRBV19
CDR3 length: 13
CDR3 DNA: TGTGCCAGTAGTACCAGGGATGGCACTGAAGCTTTCTTT
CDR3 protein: CASSTRDGTEAFF

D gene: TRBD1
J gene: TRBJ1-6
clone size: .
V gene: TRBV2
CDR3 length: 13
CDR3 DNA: TGTGCCAGCAGGGAAACAGGGGGCCTACCCCTCCACTTT
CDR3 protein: CASRETGGLPLHF

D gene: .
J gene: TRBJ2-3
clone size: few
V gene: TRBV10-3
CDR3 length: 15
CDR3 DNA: TGTGCCATCAGTGATCTGGGAATTGTCACAGATACGCAGTATTTT
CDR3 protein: CAISDLGIVTDTQYF

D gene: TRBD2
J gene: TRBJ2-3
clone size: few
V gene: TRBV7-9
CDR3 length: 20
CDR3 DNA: TGTGCCAGCAGAAGTTATTCAAGACTAGCGGAAGGGCCCCACACAGATACGCAGTATTTT
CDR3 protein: CASRSYSRLAEGPHTDTQYF

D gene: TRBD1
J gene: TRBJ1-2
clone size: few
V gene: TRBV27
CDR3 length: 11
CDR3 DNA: TGTGCCAGCAGATCCGGGACAGGAAACACCTTC
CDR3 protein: CASRSGTGNTF

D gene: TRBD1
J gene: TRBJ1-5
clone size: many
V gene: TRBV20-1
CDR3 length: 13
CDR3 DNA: TGCAGTGCAAACCAGGGGGGAAATCAGCCCCAGCATTTT
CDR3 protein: CSANQGGNQPQHF

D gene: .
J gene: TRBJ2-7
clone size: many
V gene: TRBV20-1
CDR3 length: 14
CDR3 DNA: TGCAGTGCTAGAGATCACGGCCGCTCCTACGAGCAGTACTTC
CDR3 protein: CSARDHGRSYEQYF

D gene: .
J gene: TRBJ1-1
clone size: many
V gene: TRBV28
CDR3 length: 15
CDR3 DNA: TGTGCCAGCAGTTTCCCGGGACGGCGAAACACTGAAGCTTTCTTT
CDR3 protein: CASSFPGRRNTEAFF

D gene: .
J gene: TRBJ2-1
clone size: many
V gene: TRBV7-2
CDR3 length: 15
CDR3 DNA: TGTGCCAGCAGCTTAGCGGCAGGGGCTTACAATGAGCAGTTCTTC
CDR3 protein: CASSLAAGAYNEQFF

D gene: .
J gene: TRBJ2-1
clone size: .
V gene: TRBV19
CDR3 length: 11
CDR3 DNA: TGTGCCAGTAGTAAGAGAAGTGTCCAGTTCTTC
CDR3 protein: CASSKRSVQFF

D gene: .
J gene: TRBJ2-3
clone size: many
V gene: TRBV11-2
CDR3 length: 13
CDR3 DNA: TGTGCCAGCAGCCTCTCCGTTGAAGATACGCAGTATTTT
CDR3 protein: CASSLSVEDTQYF

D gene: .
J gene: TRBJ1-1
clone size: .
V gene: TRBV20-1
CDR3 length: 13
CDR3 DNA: TGCAGTGCTAGAGTAGGGTCGAGGACTGAAGCTTTCTTT
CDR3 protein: CSARVGSRTEAFF

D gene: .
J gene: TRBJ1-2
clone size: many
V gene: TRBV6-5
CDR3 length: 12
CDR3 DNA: TGTGCCAGCAGTTACCGGGACTATGGCTACACCTTC
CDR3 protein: CASSYRDYGYTF

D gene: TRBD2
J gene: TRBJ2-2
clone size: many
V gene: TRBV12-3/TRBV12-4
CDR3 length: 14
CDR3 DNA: TGTGCCAGCAGTTACATGGGGGGGACCGGGGAGCTGTTTTTT
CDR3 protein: CASSYMGGTGELFF

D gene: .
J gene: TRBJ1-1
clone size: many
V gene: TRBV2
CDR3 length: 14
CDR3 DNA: TGTGCCAGCAGGCCGGACGGGGGGAACACTGAAGCTTTCTTT
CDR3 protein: CASRPDGGNTEAFF

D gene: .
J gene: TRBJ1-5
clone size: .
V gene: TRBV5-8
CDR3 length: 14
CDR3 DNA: TGTGCCAGCAGCTTGAATTGGGGGGTTCAGCCCCAGCATTTT
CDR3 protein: CASSLNWGVQPQHF

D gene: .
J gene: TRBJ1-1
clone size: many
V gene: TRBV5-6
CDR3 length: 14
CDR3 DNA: TGTGCCAGCAGCTTCCGGGACCTGAACACTGAAGCTTTCTTT
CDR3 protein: CASSFRDLNTEAFF

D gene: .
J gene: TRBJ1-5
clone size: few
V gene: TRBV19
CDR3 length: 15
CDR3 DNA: TGTGCCAGTAGGCTACATGTCGATAGCAATCAGCCCCAGCATTTT
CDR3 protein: CASRLHVDSNQPQHF

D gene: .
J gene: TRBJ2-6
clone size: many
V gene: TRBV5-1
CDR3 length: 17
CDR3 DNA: TGCGCCAGCAGCTTGTGGCCAGCCGTATGGGGGGCCAACGTCCTGACTTTC
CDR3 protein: CASSLWPAVWGANVLTF

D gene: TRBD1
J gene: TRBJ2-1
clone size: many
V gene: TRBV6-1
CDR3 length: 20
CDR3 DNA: TGTGCCAGCAACCACCAACCCCGGGACAGGGCGCCGCCGAATTACAATGAGCAGTTCTTC
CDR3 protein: CASNHQPRDRAPPNYNEQFF

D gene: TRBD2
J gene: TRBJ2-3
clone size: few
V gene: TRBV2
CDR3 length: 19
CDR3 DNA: TGTGCCAGCAGTGAAGCCCCTTGGGGACTAGCGGGATTGGCAGATACGCAGTATTTT
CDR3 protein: CASSEAPWGLAGLADTQYF

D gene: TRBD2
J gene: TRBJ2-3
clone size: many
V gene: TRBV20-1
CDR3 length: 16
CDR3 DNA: TGCAGTGCTAGAGCCCTTGCGGGGGGGTTCACAGATACGCAGTATTTT
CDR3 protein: CSARALAGGFTDTQYF

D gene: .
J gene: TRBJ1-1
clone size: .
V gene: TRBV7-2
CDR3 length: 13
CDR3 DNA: TGTGCCAGCAGCCCTTCCCTCAGAACTGAAGCTTTCTTT
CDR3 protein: CASSPSLRTEAFF

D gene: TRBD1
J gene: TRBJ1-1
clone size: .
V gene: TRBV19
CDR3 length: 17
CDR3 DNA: TGTGCCAGTAGCAGGCAGGGGGCCTCTCGGGTGAACACTGAAGCTTTCTTT
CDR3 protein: CASSRQGASRVNTEAFF

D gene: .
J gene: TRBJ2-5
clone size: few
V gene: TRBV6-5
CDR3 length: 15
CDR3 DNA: TGTGCCAGCAGTTACTCGAGGAGGGGGGGAGAGACCCAGTACTTC
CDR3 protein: CASSYSRRGGETQYF

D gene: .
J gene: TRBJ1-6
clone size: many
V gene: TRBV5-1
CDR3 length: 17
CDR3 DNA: TGCGCCAGCAGCTTGGGACAGGCAAGCTCCTATAATTCACCCCTCCACTTT
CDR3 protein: CASSLGQASSYNSPLHF

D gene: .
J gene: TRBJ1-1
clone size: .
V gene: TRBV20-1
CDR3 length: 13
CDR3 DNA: TGCAGTGCTACCCGAGGGGGGAACGCTGAAGCTTTCTTT
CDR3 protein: CSATRGGNAEAFF

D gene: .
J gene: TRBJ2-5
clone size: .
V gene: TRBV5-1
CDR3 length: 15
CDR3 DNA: TGCGCCAGCAGCTTGGAACACTTGGTAGGGGAGACCCAGTACTTC
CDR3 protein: CASSLEHLVGETQYF

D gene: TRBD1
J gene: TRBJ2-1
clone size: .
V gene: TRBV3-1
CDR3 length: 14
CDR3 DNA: TGTGCCAGCAGCCCCAAGATCGGCACAGGGGTTCAGTTCTTC
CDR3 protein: CASSPKIGTGVQFF

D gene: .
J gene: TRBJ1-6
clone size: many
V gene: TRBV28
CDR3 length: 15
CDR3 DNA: TGTGCCAGCAGTTTGGGAGGAGCCTATAATTCACCCCTCCACTTT
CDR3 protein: CASSLGGAYNSPLHF

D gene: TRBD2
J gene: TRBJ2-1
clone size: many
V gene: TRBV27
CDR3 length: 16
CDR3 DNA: TGTGCCAGCAGCCTAGCGGGAGGACCCTCCTACAATGAGCAGTTCTTC
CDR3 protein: CASSLAGGPSYNEQFF

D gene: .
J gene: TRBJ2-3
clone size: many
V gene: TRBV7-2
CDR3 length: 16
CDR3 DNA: TGTGCCAGCAGCTTAGGCGGGGCCTGGAACACAGATACGCAGTATTTT
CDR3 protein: CASSLGGAWNTDTQYF

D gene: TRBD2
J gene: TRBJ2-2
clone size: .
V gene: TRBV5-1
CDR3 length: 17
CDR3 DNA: TGCGCCAGCAGCTACGGACTAGCGGGAGGGAACACCGGGGAGCTGTTTTTT
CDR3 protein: CASSYGLAGGNTGELFF

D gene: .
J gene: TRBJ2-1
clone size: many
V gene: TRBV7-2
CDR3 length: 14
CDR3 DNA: TGTGCCAGCAGCTTAGGTCCCCTTCCCGATGAGCAGTTCTTC
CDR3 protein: CASSLGPLPDEQFF

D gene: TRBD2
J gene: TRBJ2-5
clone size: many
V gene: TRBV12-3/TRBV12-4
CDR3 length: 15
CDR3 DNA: TGTGCCAGCAGTACCAGCGGGGGGCCGGGAGAGACCCAGTACTTC
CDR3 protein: CASSTSGGPGETQYF

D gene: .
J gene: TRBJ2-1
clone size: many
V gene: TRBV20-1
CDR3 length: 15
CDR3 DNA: TGCAGTGCTAGCGAGCCCGGGGTTGGCTACAATGAGCAGTTCTTC
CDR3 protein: CSASEPGVGYNEQFF

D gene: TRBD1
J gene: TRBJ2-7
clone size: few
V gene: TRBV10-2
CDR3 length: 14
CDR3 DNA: TGCGCCAGCAGTCCACAGGGGAATCTACACGAGCAGTACTTC
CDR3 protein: CASSPQGNLHEQYF

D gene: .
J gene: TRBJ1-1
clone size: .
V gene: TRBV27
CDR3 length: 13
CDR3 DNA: TGTGCCAGCAGTCGAACAGGACAGAGTGAAGCTTTCTTT
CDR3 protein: CASSRTGQSEAFF

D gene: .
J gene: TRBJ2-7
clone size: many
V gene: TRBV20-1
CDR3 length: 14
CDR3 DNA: TGCAGTGCTGGCGGGGCGGGGATGGGCTACGAGCAGTACTTC
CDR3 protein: CSAGGAGMGYEQYF

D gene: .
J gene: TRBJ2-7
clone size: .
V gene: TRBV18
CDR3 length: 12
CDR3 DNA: TGTGCCAGCTCACGTTACAGCTACGAGCAGTACTTC
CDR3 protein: CASSRYSYEQYF

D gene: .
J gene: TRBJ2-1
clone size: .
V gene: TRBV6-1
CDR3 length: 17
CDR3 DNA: TGTGCCAGCAGTCAGACGGGACTTTCCTTCTCCTACAATGAGCAGTTCTTC
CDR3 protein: CASSQTGLSFSYNEQFF